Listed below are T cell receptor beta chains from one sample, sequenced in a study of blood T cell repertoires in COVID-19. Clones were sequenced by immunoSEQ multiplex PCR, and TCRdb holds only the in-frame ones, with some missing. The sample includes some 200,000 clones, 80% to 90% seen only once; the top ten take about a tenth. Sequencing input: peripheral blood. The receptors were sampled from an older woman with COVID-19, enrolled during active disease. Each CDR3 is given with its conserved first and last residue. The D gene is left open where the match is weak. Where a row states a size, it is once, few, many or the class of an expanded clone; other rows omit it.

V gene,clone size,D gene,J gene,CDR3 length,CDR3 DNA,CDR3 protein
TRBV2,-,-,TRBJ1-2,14,TGTGCCAGCAGTGCCGAAAACAGGGACGGCGGCTACACCTTC,CASSAENRDGGYTF
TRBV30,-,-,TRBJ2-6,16,TGTGCCTGGACCAACTTACAGTTAACTGGGGCCAACGTCCTGACTTTC,CAWTNLQLTGANVLTF
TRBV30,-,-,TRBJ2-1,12,TGTGCCTGGAGTTTCAGCGGGTATGAGCAGTTCTTC,CAWSFSGYEQFF
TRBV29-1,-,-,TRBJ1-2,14,TGCAGCGTTGACCGGACAGACGATCAGGATGGCTACACCTTC,CSVDRTDDQDGYTF
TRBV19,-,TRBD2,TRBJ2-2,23,TGTGCCAGCTCACACCTCTCGACTAGCGGGAGATGGGACCTCTTAATGAACACCGGGGAGCTGTTTTTT,CASSHLSTSGRWDLLMNTGELFF
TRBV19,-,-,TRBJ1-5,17,TGTGCCAGTAGTGTTCCCCCAGGGATGAGGAGCAATCAGCCCCAGCATTTT,CASSVPPGMRSNQPQHF
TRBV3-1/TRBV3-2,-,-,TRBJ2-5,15,TGTGCCAGCAGCCCGACGGAGGACTATCAAGAGACCCAGTACTTC,CASSPTEDYQETQYF
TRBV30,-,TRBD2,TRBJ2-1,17,TGTGCCTGGAGTTCGTTGGGACTAGCGGGAGTCTACAATGAGCAGTTCTTC,CAWSSLGLAGVYNEQFF
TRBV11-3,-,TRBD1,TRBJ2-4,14,TGTGCCAGCAGCTTGCTGACAGGGGTTAGCATTCAGTACTTC,CASSLLTGVSIQYF
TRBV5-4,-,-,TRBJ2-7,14,TGTGCCAGCAGCTTGGACCAGGCTGCCTACGAGCAGTACTTC,CASSLDQAAYEQYF
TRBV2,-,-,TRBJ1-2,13,TGTGCCAGCATTGTAAAGCTTAACTATGGCTACACCTTC,CASIVKLNYGYTF
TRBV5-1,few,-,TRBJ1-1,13,TGCGCCAGCAGCTCCCTAGCCCCCACTGAAGCTTTCTTT,CASSSLAPTEAFF
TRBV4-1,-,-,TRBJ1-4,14,TGCGCCAGCAGCCAAGGGCGGTTCGGCGAAAAACTGTTTTTT,CASSQGRFGEKLFF
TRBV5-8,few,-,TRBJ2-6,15,TGTGCCAGCAGCTTCTCGACTTCTGGGGCCAACGTCCTGACTTTC,CASSFSTSGANVLTF
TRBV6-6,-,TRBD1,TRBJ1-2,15,TGTGCCAGCAGCGTGTTTGGGACAGGTGTATATGGCTACACCTTC,CASSVFGTGVYGYTF
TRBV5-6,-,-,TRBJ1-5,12,TGTGCCAGCCACCAGGGCAATCAGCCCCAGCATTTT,CASHQGNQPQHF
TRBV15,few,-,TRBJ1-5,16,TGTGCCACCAGCACTCCTCAGGCCCCTCATCATCAGCCCCAGCATTTT,CATSTPQAPHHQPQHF
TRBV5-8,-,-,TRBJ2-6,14,TGTGCCAGCACCCGGGGGACCGGGGCCAACGTCCTGACTTTC,CASTRGTGANVLTF
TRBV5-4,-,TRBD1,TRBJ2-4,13,TGTGCCAGCAGACTAGACAGGGTTGACATTCAGTACTTC,CASRLDRVDIQYF
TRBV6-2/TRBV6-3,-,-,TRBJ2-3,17,TGTGCCAGCAGTTCACCACGGGTGGGAGAAAGCACAGATACGCAGTATTTT,CASSSPRVGESTDTQYF
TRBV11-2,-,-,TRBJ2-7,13,TGTGCCAGCAGCTCGGTCAGGGCCTACGAGCAGTACTTC,CASSSVRAYEQYF
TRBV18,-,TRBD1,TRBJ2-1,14,TGTGCCAGCTCACCAGATAAGACAGGGACTGAGCAGTTCTTC,CASSPDKTGTEQFF
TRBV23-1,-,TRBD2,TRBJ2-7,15,TGCGCCAGCACCCCTGCCCAGCGGGGCTCCTACGAGCAGTACTTC,CASTPAQRGSYEQYF